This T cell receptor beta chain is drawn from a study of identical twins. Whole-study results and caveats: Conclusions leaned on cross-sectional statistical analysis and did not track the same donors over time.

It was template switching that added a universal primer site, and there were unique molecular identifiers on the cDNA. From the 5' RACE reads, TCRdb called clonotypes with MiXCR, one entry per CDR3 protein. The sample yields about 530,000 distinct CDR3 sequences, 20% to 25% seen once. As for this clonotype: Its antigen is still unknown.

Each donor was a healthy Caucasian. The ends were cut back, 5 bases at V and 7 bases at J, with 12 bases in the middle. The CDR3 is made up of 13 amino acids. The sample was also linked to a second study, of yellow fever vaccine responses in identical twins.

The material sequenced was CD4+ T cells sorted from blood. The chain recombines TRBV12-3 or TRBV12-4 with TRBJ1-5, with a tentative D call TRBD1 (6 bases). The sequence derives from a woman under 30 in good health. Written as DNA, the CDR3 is TGTGCCAGCAGTCCAGACAGGTCCCAGCCCCAGCATTTT. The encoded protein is CASSPDRSQPQHF.